This entry features one T cell receptor beta chain sequence. The data originate from a study of blood T cell repertoires in COVID-19. The overall study: PBMCs, B-cell-depleted T cells, or T cells provided the cDNA or gDNA that made up the material.

Germline values: CDR1 SGHRS, CDR2 YFSETQ. The CDR3 runs 14 residues. V shed 5 bases, J shed 4 bases, and the junction held 5 bases outside the gene matches. Repertoires were generated with immunoSEQ multiplex PCR, while TCRdb's copy carries only in-frame clones and drops some. The profile shows 200,000 to 250,000 clones, 85% to 95% of them singletons. The sample was peripheral blood. The chain carries TRBV5-1 and TRBJ2-2; 7 positions match TRBD1. The source is a man between 25 and 39 years old with COVID-19, enrolled during active disease. Written as DNA, the CDR3 is TGCGCCAGCAGGGACAGGTTGGGCACCGGGGAGCTGTTTTTT. Amino acid sequence: CASRDRLGTGELFF.